The rows below give T cell receptor beta chains drawn from one sample of a study of cytomegalovirus exposure and HLA in healthy donors. Generated by immunoSEQ multiplex PCR, the TCRdb table keeps only in-frame clones and is missing some. Of 89,000 or so clones listed, 70% to 80% were seen once; the top ten hold around 9.9%. Sequenced sample: PBMCs. The receptors stem from a man between 18 and 35 years old in good health and CMV-seropositive. CDR3s include the opening cysteine and the closing phenylalanine or tryptophan. Fields, in order: V gene, D gene, J gene, CDR3 length, clone size, CDR3 DNA, CDR3 protein. D genes are given only for firm matches. Expanded clones get a size class; other rows say once, few or many, or leave the size out.

TRBV7-9	NA	TRBJ2-7	13	NA	TGTGCCAGCAGCTTCGGAGACTCTTACGAGCAGTACTTC	CASSFGDSYEQYF
TRBV10-3	NA	TRBJ1-2	13	NA	TGTGCCATCAGTGCTCAGGGACTGGAGGGCTACACCTTC	CAISAQGLEGYTF
TRBV7-2	TRBD1	TRBJ1-3	16	NA	TGTGCCAGCAGCTTAGCCGGGACAGCCTCTGGAAACACCATATATTTT	CASSLAGTASGNTIYF
TRBV6-4	NA	TRBJ1-6	17	NA	TGTGCCAGCGGACCCTTACGACAGGATCCGTATAATTCACCCCTCCACTTT	CASGPLRQDPYNSPLHF
TRBV2	NA	TRBJ1-4	15	NA	TGTGCCAGCAGTGAAGAGGGGCAGCAGAATGAAAAACTGTTTTTT	CASSEEGQQNEKLFF
TRBV10-1	NA	TRBJ2-7	14	NA	TGCGCCAGCAGTGAGTCGAGAATAATCCACGAGCAGTACTTC	CASSESRIIHEQYF
TRBV6-5	TRBD1	TRBJ1-5	15	few	TGTGCCAGCAGTAGACAGGGAGGTCCCCATCAGCCCCAGCATTTT	CASSRQGGPHQPQHF
TRBV5-8	NA	TRBJ2-3	16	few	TGTGCCAGCAGCGCTCCGGGACTCTATAGCACAGATACGCAGTATTTT	CASSAPGLYSTDTQYF
TRBV10-3	TRBD2	TRBJ2-5	16	NA	TGTGCCATCGGCGGACTAGCGGGGGGTTACCAAGAGACCCAGTACTTC	CAIGGLAGGYQETQYF
TRBV6-6	TRBD1	TRBJ1-6	15	NA	TGTGCCAGCAATACGGACAGGTCTCGGAATTCACCCCTCCACTTT	CASNTDRSRNSPLHF
TRBV21-1	NA	TRBJ1-5	14	NA	TGTGCCAGCAGCAAACTCAGGGGTCAAGGGCCCCAGCATTTT	CASSKLRGQGPQHF
TRBV6-1	NA	TRBJ2-3	11	NA	TGTGCCAGCAGGGACAGCCTAGCACAGTATTTT	CASRDSLAQYF
TRBV27	NA	TRBJ2-1	15	NA	TGTGCCAGCAGCCCTGGACAGTTGGGGATCAATGAGCAGTTCTTC	CASSPGQLGINEQFF
TRBV27	NA	TRBJ2-1	14	once	TGTGCCAGCAGTTTAGGGGGGAATTACAATGAGCAGTTCTTC	CASSLGGNYNEQFF
TRBV2	NA	TRBJ1-4	16	NA	TGTGCCAGCAGGAGGGGGGGGGCTGATCGGCGGGAAAAACTGTTTTTT	CASRRGGADRREKLFF
TRBV28	NA	TRBJ1-1	14	NA	TGTGCCAGCAGTTCCAGGGGTATGAACACTGAAGCTTTCTTT	CASSSRGMNTEAFF
TRBV6-1	NA	TRBJ2-1	15	NA	TGTGCCAGCAGCTTTCTTAAAAACTCCTACAATGAGCAGTTCTTC	CASSFLKNSYNEQFF
TRBV6-1	TRBD1	TRBJ2-6	15	few	TGTGCCAGCGACCGACAGGGGGCTGGGGCCAACGTCCTGACTTTC	CASDRQGAGANVLTF
TRBV14	TRBD2	TRBJ2-7	19	NA	TGTGCCAGCAGCCACCTTTACCCCTTCTCGAGCGGGGAGTACTACGAGCAGTACTTC	CASSHLYPFSSGEYYEQYF
TRBV7-6	NA	TRBJ1-4	15	NA	TGTGCCAGCAGCTTAGCCTCTAGGGGAGGGGAAAAACTGTTTTTT	CASSLASRGGEKLFF
TRBV5-1	TRBD1	TRBJ2-7	15	NA	TGCGCCAGCAGCTCCGGACAGGTCACCACCTACGAGCAGTACTTC	CASSSGQVTTYEQYF
TRBV11-2	TRBD2	TRBJ2-2	17	NA	TGTGCCAGCAGCTTAGATCTTGCGGGGGTAAACACCGGGGAGCTGTTTTTT	CASSLDLAGVNTGELFF
TRBV7-9	NA	TRBJ1-5	15	NA	TGTGCCAGCAGCACGAAGTCGGAGAGCAATCAGCCCCAGCATTTT	CASSTKSESNQPQHF
TRBV27	NA	TRBJ1-2	13	NA	TGTGCCAGCAGTACCCCTGGCGGGTATGGCTACACCTTC	CASSTPGGYGYTF
TRBV19	NA	TRBJ1-1	14	NA	TGTGCCAGTAGTATAATCGGGGGTAGCACTGAAGCTTTCTTT	CASSIIGGSTEAFF
TRBV19	TRBD2	TRBJ2-1	17	NA	TGTGCCAGTAGTACGCTAGGACTAGCGGGGGCCCCTCGGGAGCAGTTCTTC	CASSTLGLAGAPREQFF
TRBV9	NA	TRBJ2-3	15	few	TGTGCCAGCAGCGCCGGTGGAGGACTCGGAGATACGCAGTATTTT	CASSAGGGLGDTQYF
TRBV7-8	NA	TRBJ1-4	17	NA	TGTGCCAGCAGCCCCACAGCCAGGGTCCCGACTAATGAAAAACTGTTTTTT	CASSPTARVPTNEKLFF
TRBV4-1	NA	TRBJ2-3	13	few	TGCGCCAGCAGCCAAGGCCAGGGGGATACGCAGTATTTT	CASSQGQGDTQYF
TRBV14	NA	TRBJ1-6	14	NA	TGTGCCAGCAGCCAATTGCGGAATAATTCACCCCTCCACTTT	CASSQLRNNSPLHF
TRBV6-5	NA	TRBJ1-5	13	NA	TGTGCCAGCAGTGAGGGGGGGTACCAGCCCCAGCATTTT	CASSEGGYQPQHF
TRBV7-9	TRBD1	TRBJ1-6	15	NA	TGTGCCAGCAGGCCGTCGGGACAGGATAATTCACCCCTCCACTTT	CASRPSGQDNSPLHF
TRBV5-1	TRBD1	TRBJ1-6	16	few	TGCGCCAGCAGCTCATCGACAGGGCGGCATAATTCACCCCTCCACTTT	CASSSSTGRHNSPLHF
TRBV19	TRBD1	TRBJ2-7	15	NA	TGTGCCAGTAGTATATCAGGGACAGGGGGCTACGAGCAGTACTTC	CASSISGTGGYEQYF
TRBV19	NA	TRBJ1-5	14	few	TGTGCCACCTTGGACGGAGGGTCTTATCAGCCCCAGCATTTT	CATLDGGSYQPQHF
TRBV7-6	NA	TRBJ1-5	17	NA	TGTGCCAGCAGCTTAGGCGGGGAAATCTGGTCGAATCAGCCCCAGCATTTT	CASSLGGEIWSNQPQHF
TRBV6-6	NA	TRBJ1-2	12	NA	TGTGCCAGCAGTTACGGGCAGGATGGCTACACCTTC	CASSYGQDGYTF
TRBV7-8	NA	TRBJ1-2	15	NA	TGTGCCAGCAGCCCCCCAGGGGCAGAGCTCTATGGCTACACCTTC	CASSPPGAELYGYTF
TRBV6-5	NA	TRBJ2-1	14	NA	TGTGCCAGCAGTTACTCGCTGGGGGGCAATGAGCAGTTCTTC	CASSYSLGGNEQFF
TRBV28	TRBD2	TRBJ2-3	15	NA	TGTGCCAGCAACTCTTATAGCGGGGGGACAGATACGCAGTATTTT	CASNSYSGGTDTQYF
TRBV6-5	TRBD2	TRBJ2-2	15	NA	TGTGCCAGCAGCGCGGGGGGGCCGTACACCGGGGAGCTGTTTTTT	CASSAGGPYTGELFF
TRBV10-3	TRBD1	TRBJ2-5	13	NA	TGTGCCATTGAACAGGGGATCCAAGAGACCCAGTACTTC	CAIEQGIQETQYF
TRBV27	TRBD1	TRBJ1-2	13	NA	TGTGCCAGCAGTTGGGACAGGGGGTATGGCTACACCTTC	CASSWDRGYGYTF
TRBV2	NA	TRBJ2-5	14	NA	TGTGCCAGCAACCCGATACTAGGAGTAGAGACCCAGTACTTC	CASNPILGVETQYF
TRBV6-6	NA	TRBJ1-1	13	NA	TGTGCCAGCAGTTACGACAGGAACACTGAAGCTTTCTTT	CASSYDRNTEAFF
TRBV6-5	NA	TRBJ2-4	14	NA	TGTGCCAGCAGGTTAGCGGTATCCAAAAACATTCAGTACTTC	CASRLAVSKNIQYF
TRBV9	NA	TRBJ2-1	11	NA	TGTGCCAGCAGCGCAAACAATGAGCAGTTCTTC	CASSANNEQFF
TRBV2	NA	TRBJ1-4	15	NA	TGTGCCAGCAGTGAAGCGCAGGGGACTAATGAAAAACTGTTTTTT	CASSEAQGTNEKLFF
TRBV5-1	TRBD2	TRBJ2-3	14	NA	TGCGCCAGCAGCCCCGGGACTAGCGGGGATACGCAGTATTTT	CASSPGTSGDTQYF
TRBV5-1	TRBD2	TRBJ2-1	15	NA	TGCGCCAGCAGGACCGGGACTAGCGGGGGTAATGAGCAGTTCTTC	CASRTGTSGGNEQFF
TRBV9	NA	TRBJ2-7	16	NA	TGTGCCAGCAGCCCCAGTGGGCAGGCGATACCTTACGAGCAGTACTTC	CASSPSGQAIPYEQYF
TRBV7-2	NA	TRBJ1-3	14	NA	TGTGCCAGCAGCTGGCGGGACTCTGGAAACACCATATATTTT	CASSWRDSGNTIYF
TRBV28	NA	TRBJ2-7	12	NA	TGTGCCAGCACTAAGGACATCTACGAGCAGTACTTC	CASTKDIYEQYF
TRBV9	TRBD2	TRBJ2-7	15	NA	TGTGCCAGCAGCGTAGGGCTAGCGGGGGAGAGTGAGCAGTACTTC	CASSVGLAGESEQYF
TRBV7-6	TRBD1	TRBJ2-2	17	NA	TGTGCCAGCAGCCATTACAGGGGGAAAACGAACACCGGGGAGCTGTTTTTT	CASSHYRGKTNTGELFF
TRBV14	TRBD2	TRBJ2-7	15	NA	TGTGCCAGCAGCCAAGTACTAGCGGACTCCTACGAGCAGTACTTC	CASSQVLADSYEQYF
TRBV30	TRBD1	TRBJ1-3	18	NA	TGTGCCTGGAGAAACAGGGGTTCCCTACTGCGGTCTGGAAACACCATATATTTT	CAWRNRGSLLRSGNTIYF